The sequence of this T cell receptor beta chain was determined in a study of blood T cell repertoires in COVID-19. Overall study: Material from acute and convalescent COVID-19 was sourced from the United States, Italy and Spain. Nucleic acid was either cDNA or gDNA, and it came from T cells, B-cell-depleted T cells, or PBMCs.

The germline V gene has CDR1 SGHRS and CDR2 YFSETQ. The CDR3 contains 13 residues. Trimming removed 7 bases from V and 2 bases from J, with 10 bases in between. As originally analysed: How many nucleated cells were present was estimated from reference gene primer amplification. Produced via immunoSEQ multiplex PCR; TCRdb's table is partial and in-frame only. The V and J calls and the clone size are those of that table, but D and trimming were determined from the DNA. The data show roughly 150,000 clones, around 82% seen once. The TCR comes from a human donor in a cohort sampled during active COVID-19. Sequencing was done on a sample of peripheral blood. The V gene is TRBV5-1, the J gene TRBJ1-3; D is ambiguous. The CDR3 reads CASGSEAGNTIYF. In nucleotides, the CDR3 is TGCGCCAGCGGCAGCGAAGCTGGAAACACCATATATTTT.